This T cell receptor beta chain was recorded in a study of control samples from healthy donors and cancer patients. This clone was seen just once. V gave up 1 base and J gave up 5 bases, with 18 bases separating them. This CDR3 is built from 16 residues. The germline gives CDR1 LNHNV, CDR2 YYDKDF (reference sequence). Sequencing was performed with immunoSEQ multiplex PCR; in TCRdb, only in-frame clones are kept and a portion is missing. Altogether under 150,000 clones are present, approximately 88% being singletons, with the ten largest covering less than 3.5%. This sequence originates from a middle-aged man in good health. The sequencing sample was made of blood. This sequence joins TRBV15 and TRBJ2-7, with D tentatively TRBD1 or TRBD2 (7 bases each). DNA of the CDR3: TGTGCCACCAGCAGAGCCTCAGGGGGGGGGAGGAACGAGCAGTACTTC. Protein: CATSRASGGGRNEQYF. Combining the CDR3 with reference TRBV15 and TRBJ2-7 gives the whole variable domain DAMVIQNPRYQVTQFGKPVTLSCSQTLNHNVMYWYQQKSSQAPKLLFHYYDKDFNNEADTPDNFQSRRPNTSFCFLDIRSPGLGDTAMYLCATSRASGGGRNEQYFGPGTRLTVT.